The 10 T cell receptor beta chains given below trace back to one sample, sequenced in a study of identifying expanded T cells in peripheral blood. Here immunoSEQ multiplex PCR was the method, and the copy in TCRdb shows in-frame clones only, minus some. The data hold 100,000 or so clones, with around 89% observed a single time. Sequencing used blood. The receptor set was obtained from a person between 18 and 70 years old in good health.

The J gene is TRBJ2-3, the V gene TRBV7-7, with D perhaps matching TRBD1 (6 bases). Germline V lookup: CDR1 SSHAT, CDR2 FNYEAQ (reference sequence). The CDR3 runs to 14 residues. Trimming took off 1 base at V and 5 bases at J, with 10 bases between the two ends. The CDR3: CASSLGGLLDTQYF. The CDR3 DNA sequence: TGTGCCAGCAGCTTAGGGGGGCTGTTAGATACGCAGTATTTT.

This chain uses TRBV2 with TRBJ2-7, with 8 bases lining up with TRBD1. Germline V gene sequence: CDR1 SNHLY, CDR2 FYNNEI. J was trimmed by 2 bases and V by 7 bases; bases with no gene match: 10. This CDR3 contains 15 residues. The CDR3 DNA reads as TGTGCCAGCAAACCGAGACAGGGGTCAGCCTACGAGCAGTACTTC. It codes for CASKPRQGSAYEQYF.

This clone was found once. The chain uses TRBV7-2 and TRBJ2-5, with D unresolved. Trimming removed 5 bases at V and 1 base at J, with 8 bases between. The CDR3 runs to 13 residues. Germline loops: CDR1 SGHTA, CDR2 FQGNSA. CDR3 sequence: CASSRLSQETQYF. Here the CDR3 DNA reads TGTGCCAGCAGCCGACTCAGCCAAGAGACCCAGTACTTC.

This clone has just one count. This chain uses TRBV7-6 with TRBJ2-2, with 11 nucleotides matching TRBD2. Trimming cost V 5 bases and J 6 bases; bases outside gene matches: 5. Germline CDR1 reads SGHVS; CDR2 reads FNYEAQ. This CDR3 has 15 residues. The CDR3 sequence: CASSATSGGAGELFF. CDR3 nucleotide sequence: TGTGCCAGCAGCGCTACTAGCGGGGGTGCCGGGGAGCTGTTTTTT.

This chain links TRBV9 with TRBJ2-3; perhaps TRBD1 as D (5 bases). Germline CDR1 is SGDLS and CDR2 is YYNGEE. V was clipped by 1 base and J by 5 bases, with 14 bases between them. This CDR3 has 15 residues. The CDR3 loop is CASSVQGLFKDTQYF. As DNA, the CDR3 is TGTGCCAGCAGCGTACAGGGCTTGTTCAAAGATACGCAGTATTTT.

CDR3 DNA: TGTGCCAGCAGTTTAGGACAGGGGGTTAACTATGGCTACACCTTC. Protein product: CASSLGQGVNYGYTF. The chain combines TRBV6-6 with TRBJ1-2; 10 bases map to TRBD1. The CDR3 sequence is 15 residues long. Per germline, CDR1 MNHNY and CDR2 SVGAGI (reference sequence). The junction had 3 bases not matched to a gene; V was cut back by 4 bases and J by 1 base.

This clone was observed once. This CDR3 reads CASSPDRYTPGYTF. DNA for the CDR3: TGTGCCAGCAGCCCAGACCGGTATACCCCTGGCTACACCTTC. V usage is TRBV7-2 and J usage is TRBJ1-2; D is undetermined. Per the germline V gene, CDR1 is SGHTA and CDR2 is FQGNSA. This CDR3 comprises 14 residues. V dropped 5 bases and J dropped 7 bases, with 17 bases sitting between them. The full variable domain, its missing parts supplied by reference TRBV7-2 and TRBJ1-2, is GAGVSQSPSNKVTEKGKDVELRCDPISGHTALYWYRQSLGQGLEFLIYFQGNSAPDKSGLPSDRFSAERTGGSVSTLTIQRTQQEDSAVYLCASSPDRYTPGYTFGSGTRLTVV.

The chain carries TRBV29-1 and TRBJ2-3, with 8 bases matching TRBD1. The trim removed 7 bases at V and 5 bases at J, leaving 14 bases unmatched. CDR3 length equals 15 residues. Germline assignment: CDR1 SQVTM and CDR2 ANQGSEA. DNA for the CDR3: TGCAGCGCCCAAATACAGGGGGGAACAGTAGATACGCAGTATTTT. As protein: CSAQIQGGTVDTQYF.

This chain connects TRBV29-1 to TRBJ1-1; 8 bases are shared with TRBD1. The V gene end was trimmed by 7 bases and the J gene end by 1 base; junction bases not matched to a gene: 5. Germline CDR1 and CDR2: SQVTM and ANQGSEA. CDR3 length equals 13 residues. The CDR3 sequence: CSGLGQGNTEAFF. The CDR3 nucleotides read TGCAGCGGTCTCGGACAGGGGAACACTGAAGCTTTCTTT.

The DNA of the CDR3 is TGCAGCGTTGGTGCTGGACAGGGGTCTATGGGTGAGCAGTTCTTC. It codes for CSVGAGQGSMGEQFF. V and J are TRBV29-1 and TRBJ2-1, with TRBD1 matching 9 bases. This CDR3 comprises 15 residues. V gave up 4 bases and J gave up 9 bases; unmatched junction bases: 13. Germline assignment: CDR1 SQVTM and CDR2 ANQGSEA.